This T cell receptor (beta chain) was sequenced during a study of shared clonotypes between healthy human individuals. The genomic DNA of each subset was split evenly across several immunoSEQ plates. The protocol was immunoSEQ multiplex PCR, while the TCRdb copy is restricted to in-frame clones and leaves out a portion. The sample contains more than 450,000 clones, approximately 85% of which appear only once. The unsorted samples had around 88 million PBMCs used for genomic DNA. V gave up 3 bases and J gave up 4 bases, with 10 bases separating them. CDR3 length: 13 amino acids. The V gene's germline CDR1 is SGHRS and CDR2 YFSETQ. Notes on this clone: As yet, its antigen is unknown.

General study results and limits: An anticipated effect of sequencing depth on clonotype sharing among donors was recognized.

The TCR sequence derives from a woman aged 35 to 49 in good health. Some clones in this sample may be carry-over from other donors' samples. The sample was PBMCs. The J gene is TRBJ1-2, the V gene TRBV5-1; D unclear. This CDR3 reads CASSSDGSYGYTF. The CDR3 DNA reads TGCGCCAGCAGCTCGGACGGGAGCTATGGCTACACCTTC.